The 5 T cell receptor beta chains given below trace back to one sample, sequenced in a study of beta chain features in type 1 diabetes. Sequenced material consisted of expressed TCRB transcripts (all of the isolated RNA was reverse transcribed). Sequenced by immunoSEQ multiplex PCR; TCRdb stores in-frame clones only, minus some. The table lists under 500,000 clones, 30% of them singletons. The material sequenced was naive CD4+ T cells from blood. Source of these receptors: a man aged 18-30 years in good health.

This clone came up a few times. The CDR3 here is CAEAEEQFF. CDR3 nucleotide sequence: TGTGCCGAAGCGGAAGAGCAGTTCTTC. V and J are TRBV10-3 and TRBJ2-1, with D possibly TRBD2 on 5 matching bases. CDR3 length equals 9 residues. Trimming left V 11 bases short and J 10 bases short, with 9 bases between. CDR1 and CDR2 (germline): ENHRY, SYGVKD.

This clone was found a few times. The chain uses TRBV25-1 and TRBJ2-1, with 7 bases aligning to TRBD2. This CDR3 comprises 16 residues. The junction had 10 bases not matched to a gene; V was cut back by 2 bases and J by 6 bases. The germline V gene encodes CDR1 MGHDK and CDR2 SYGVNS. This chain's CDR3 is CASSERGRAESNEQFF. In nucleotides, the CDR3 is TGTGCCAGCAGTGAAAGAGGGAGGGCAGAAAGCAATGAGCAGTTCTTC.

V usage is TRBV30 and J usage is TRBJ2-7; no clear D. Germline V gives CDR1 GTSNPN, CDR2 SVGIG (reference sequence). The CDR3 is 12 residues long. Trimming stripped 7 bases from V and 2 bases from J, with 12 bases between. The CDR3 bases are TGTGCCTTGCGTGGCAGCACCTACGAGCAGTACTTC. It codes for CALRGSTYEQYF.

The CDR3 coding sequence is TGTGCCAGCAGCTCCCTGAGGTTTGGGGGCAATGAGCAGTTCTTC. This encodes CASSSLRFGGNEQFF. This rearrangement joins TRBV7-9 to TRBJ2-1, with D perhaps assigned TRBD1 or TRBD2 (5 bases each). V was clipped by 4 bases and J by 6 bases, with 16 bases between them. The V gene's germline CDR1 is SEHNR and CDR2 FQNEAQ (reference sequence). The CDR3 is made up of 15 amino acids.

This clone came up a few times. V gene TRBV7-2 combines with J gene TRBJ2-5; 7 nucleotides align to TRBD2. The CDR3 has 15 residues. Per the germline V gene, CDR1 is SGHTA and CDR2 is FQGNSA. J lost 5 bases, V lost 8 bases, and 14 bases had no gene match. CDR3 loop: CASSSRDYLWETQYF. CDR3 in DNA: TGTGCCAGCTCGTCACGGGACTACCTTTGGGAGACCCAGTACTTC.